This T cell receptor (beta chain) stems from a study of shared clonotypes between healthy human individuals. For the study at large: There were three CD4 naive, three CD4 memory, two CD8 naive and one CD8 memory plates per donor. Broader study findings: An effect of sequencing depth on clonotype sharing among donors was expected. The study's rarefaction showed incomplete sorted-subset sequencing despite large depth.

This CDR3 comprises 15 residues. Trimming at V came to 3 bases and at J to 1 base, leaving 6 bases not matched to a gene. Germline CDR1 is SNHLY and CDR2 is FYNNEI. Comment on this clone: The antigen is unknown.

At the deep level, the assay was run. The assay was immunoSEQ multiplex PCR, and TCRdb's table has in-frame clones only and misses some. Among fewer than 3 million clones listed, 92% were seen once. Sequenced input: naive CD4+ T cells from PBMCs. The subset here: CD45RA+ positively selected. This clonotype was sampled from a man between 18 and 29 years old in good health. Some clones in this sample may be carry-over from other donors' samples. This chain links TRBV2 with TRBJ2-7; 7 bases match TRBD2. The CDR3 DNA sequence: TGTGCCAGCAGTGAGAGTTGGACTAGTTCCTACGAGCAGTACTTC. Translated, it gives CASSESWTSSYEQYF.